The T cell receptor (beta chain) under discussion was sequenced for a study of T-cell memory formation after mild COVID-19 (dated by TCRdb to the early 2020s). At the level of the whole study: TCR sequence clusters from the two donors were found to be largely donor specific. In two donors, T-cell clones that expanded and contracted after mild COVID-19 were followed by sequencing TCRalpha and TCRbeta repertoires longitudinally. Two young, previously healthy adult volunteers, one female and one male, were included in the cohort.

This clonotype was observed a handful of times. Its recognized antigen is unknown. No much larger clonotype is one base removed from it; base qualities were not supplied. PBMCs were isolated by Ficoll-Paque density gradient centrifugation. The research as a whole found: Contracting CD4+ clones appeared mostly in the CM and EM memory subsets, whereas CD8+ clones were enriched in EMRA. Whether the second-wave clones peaking on day 37 were SARS-CoV-2 specific was not confirmed. Only a couple of mild cases were covered by the study, and larger cohorts that include severe cases with pre-infection samples were considered necessary. The detection of some responding clones in pre-infection memory suggests that pre-existing cross-reactive memory T cells joined the SARS-CoV-2 response. Clones that contracted from day 15 to 85 showed balanced CD4/CD8 phenotypes, whereas a second wave of clones that expanded from day 15 to 37 leaned towards CD4+.

The sequencer was an Illumina NovaSeq 6000. Using 5'RACE with constant-segment primers, TCRalpha and TCRbeta cDNA libraries were constructed, with sample barcodes and unique molecular identifiers added in the process. Trizol reagent was used to extract RNA from every sample. Amplification of the libraries took two PCR steps, and the second step added a second sample barcode plus Illumina TruSeq adapters. Sequencing of libraries was performed on an Illumina NovaSeq with 2 x 150 bp paired-end reads. In the original analysis: The reads were demultiplexed and collapsed into UMI-guided consensus sequences using migec v1.2.7. Using mixcr v2.1.11, UMI consensuses were aligned to TRA and TRB V and J templates and then assembled into clonotypes. Clonotypes were classified as expanded or contracted when called significant by both edgeR and NoisET, with noise models trained on biological replicates. For edgeR calls, the thresholds were a false discovery rate-adjusted p below 0.01 and a log2 fold-change of 1. As an exploratory analysis of dynamics, max-normalized trajectories of the 1000 most abundant clonotypes were examined with PCA combined with hierarchical clustering. Separately sequenced CD4+ and CD8+ repertoires were used to assign a CD4 or CD8 phenotype to each responding clone. Using fastp trimming at Q25 and MiXCR clonotype assembly, TCRdb reanalyzed the public sequencing data and kept in-frame beta chains. Entries that share a CDR3 protein sequence are merged under the most common genes and DNA. The V and J calls were determined by TCRdb, not by the authors. Present in this sample are 350,000 to 550,000 distinct CDR3 sequences, approximately 19% of which were seen just once. Of the sample, about 22% falls within the top ten clones.

Sequenced sample: PBMCs or a T cell subset sorted from them (not recorded which). This clonotype originated in a man younger than 30 who had mild COVID-19 (a few samples of this study predate the infection). The sample titles of this study are shuffled in the database, so cell type and time point are left out; the donor was told from shared clones.

The CDR3 loop reads CASSPGGPPDTQYF. The nucleotide sequence reads TGTGCCAGCAGCCCGGGGGGGCCCCCAGATACGCAGTATTTT. The V and J segments used are TRBV7-2 and TRBJ2-3, with 8 bases in between that match TRBD2. The CDR3, from cysteine to phenylalanine, totals 14 residues. Of the read, only the CDR3 DNA is kept; its 42 bases are in frame from base 1. CDR1 and CDR2 are read off the germline V gene as SGHTA and FQGNSA. Trimming leaves V shorter by 5 bases and J shorter by 4 bases, with the junction holding 5 bases beyond the gene matches.